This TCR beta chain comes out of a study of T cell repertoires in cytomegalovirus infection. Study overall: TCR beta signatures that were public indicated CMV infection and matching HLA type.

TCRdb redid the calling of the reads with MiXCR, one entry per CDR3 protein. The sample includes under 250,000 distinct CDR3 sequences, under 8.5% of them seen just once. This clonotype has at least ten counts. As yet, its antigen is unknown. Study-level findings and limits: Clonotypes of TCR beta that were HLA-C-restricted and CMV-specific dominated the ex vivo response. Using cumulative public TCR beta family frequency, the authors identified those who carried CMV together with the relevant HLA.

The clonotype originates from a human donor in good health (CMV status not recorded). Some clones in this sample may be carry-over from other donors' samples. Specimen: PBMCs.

The CDR3 here is CASSGGQNTEAFF. The DNA of the CDR3 is TGTGCCAGCAGCGGGGGGCAGAACACTGAAGCTTTCTTT. The V gene is TRBV6-4, the J gene TRBJ1-1; a weak D match, TRBD1 (6 bases). The CDR3 is 13 amino acids. The V gene's germline CDR1 is MRHNA and CDR2 SNTAGT. Trimming removed 6 bases at V and 1 base at J, with 9 bases between.